The clone carrying this T cell receptor (beta chain) came up a few times. Antigen: not known. The record originates from a study of identical twins. CDR1 is KGHDR, CDR2 SFDVKD, per germline. V dropped 5 bases and J dropped 4 bases, with 14 bases sitting between them. This CDR3 contains 15 residues. Study-level points and caveats: There is a chance that invariant MAIT and iNKT cells partially muddied zero-insertion analyses. The conclusions drew on cross-sectional statistical analysis instead of tracking the same donors. Where beta out-of-frame sequences were concerned, excess twin sharing was weaker.

Template switching introduced a universal primer site, and the cDNA bore unique molecular identifiers. TCRdb reprocessed the 5' RACE reads with MiXCR, giving one entry per CDR3 protein. The table has around 530,000 distinct CDR3 sequences, approximately 16% seen once; the top ten hold roughly 0.42%. The same data also went into a second study, on yellow fever vaccine responses in identical twins.

V is TRBV24-1 and J is TRBJ1-3; D ambiguous. Sequenced sample: CD4+ T cells sorted from blood. The sequence came from a woman aged 18-35 years in good health. The CDR3 here is CATSAPADQGNTIYF. The CDR3 DNA reads as TGTGCCACCAGTGCCCCGGCAGATCAGGGAAACACCATATATTTT.